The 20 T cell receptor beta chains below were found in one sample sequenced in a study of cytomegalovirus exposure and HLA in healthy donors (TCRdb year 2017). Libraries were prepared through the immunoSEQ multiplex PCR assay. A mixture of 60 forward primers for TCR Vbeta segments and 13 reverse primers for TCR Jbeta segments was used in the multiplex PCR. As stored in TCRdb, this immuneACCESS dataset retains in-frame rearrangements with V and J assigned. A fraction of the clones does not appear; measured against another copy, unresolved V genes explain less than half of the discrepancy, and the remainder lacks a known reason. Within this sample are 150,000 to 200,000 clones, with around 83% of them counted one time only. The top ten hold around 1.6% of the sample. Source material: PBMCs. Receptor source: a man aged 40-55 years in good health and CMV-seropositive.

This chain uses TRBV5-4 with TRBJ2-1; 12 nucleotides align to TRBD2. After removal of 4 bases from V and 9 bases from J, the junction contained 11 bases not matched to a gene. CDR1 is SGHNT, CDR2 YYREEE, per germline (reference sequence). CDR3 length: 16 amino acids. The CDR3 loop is CASSRGLAGIRAEQFF. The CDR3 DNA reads TGTGCCAGCAGCCGCGGACTAGCGGGAATCCGGGCTGAGCAGTTCTTC.

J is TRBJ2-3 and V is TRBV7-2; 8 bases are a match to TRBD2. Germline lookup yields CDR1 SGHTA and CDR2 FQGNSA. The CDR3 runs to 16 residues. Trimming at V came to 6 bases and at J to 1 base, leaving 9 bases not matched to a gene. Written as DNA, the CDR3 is TGTGCCAGCAGTTCAGGGCCCGGGAGGGGCACAGATACGCAGTATTTT. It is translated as CASSSGPGRGTDTQYF.

CDR3 bases: TGTGCCAGCAGTCCTCGACCCAGTACTACCCCTGATTCCTACGAGCAGTACTTC. Translating gives CASSPRPSTTPDSYEQYF. J is TRBJ2-7 and V is TRBV27; D is uncertain. The CDR3 sequence is 18 residues long. Germline-derived CDR1 and CDR2 are MNHEY and SMNVEV (reference sequence). Deletions cut 5 bases from V and 1 base from J, with 24 bases between.

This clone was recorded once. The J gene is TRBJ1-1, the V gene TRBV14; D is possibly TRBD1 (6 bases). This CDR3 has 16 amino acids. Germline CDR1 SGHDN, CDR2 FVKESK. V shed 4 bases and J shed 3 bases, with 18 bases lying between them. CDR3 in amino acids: CASSPGLTYRDTEAFF. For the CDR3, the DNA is TGTGCCAGCAGCCCAGGACTGACCTACAGGGACACTGAAGCTTTCTTT.

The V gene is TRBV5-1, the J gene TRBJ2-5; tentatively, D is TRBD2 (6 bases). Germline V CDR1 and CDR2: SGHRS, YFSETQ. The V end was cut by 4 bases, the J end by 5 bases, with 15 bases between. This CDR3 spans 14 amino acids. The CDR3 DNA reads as TGCGCCAGCAGCAGCTGGAGGGCCGTCGAGACCCAGTACTTC. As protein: CASSSWRAVETQYF.

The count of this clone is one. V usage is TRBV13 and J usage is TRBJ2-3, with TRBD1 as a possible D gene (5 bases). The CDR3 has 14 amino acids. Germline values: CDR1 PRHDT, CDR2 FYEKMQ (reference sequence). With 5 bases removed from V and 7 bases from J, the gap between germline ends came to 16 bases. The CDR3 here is CASSLGSRANTQYF. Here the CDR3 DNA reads TGTGCCAGCAGCCTGGGGTCCAGGGCAAATACGCAGTATTTT.

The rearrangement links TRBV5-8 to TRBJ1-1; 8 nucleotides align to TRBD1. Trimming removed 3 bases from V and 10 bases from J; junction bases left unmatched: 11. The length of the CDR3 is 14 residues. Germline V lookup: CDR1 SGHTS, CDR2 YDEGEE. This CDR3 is CASSWRDRPGGAFF. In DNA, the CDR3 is TGTGCCAGCAGCTGGAGGGACAGGCCTGGAGGAGCTTTCTTT.

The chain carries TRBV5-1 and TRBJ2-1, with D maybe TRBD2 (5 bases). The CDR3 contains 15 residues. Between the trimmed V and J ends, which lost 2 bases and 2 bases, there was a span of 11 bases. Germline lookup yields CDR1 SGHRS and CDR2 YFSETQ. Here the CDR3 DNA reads TGCGCCAGCAGCTTCCCCAGCGGCCCCTACAATGAGCAGTTCTTC. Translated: CASSFPSGPYNEQFF.

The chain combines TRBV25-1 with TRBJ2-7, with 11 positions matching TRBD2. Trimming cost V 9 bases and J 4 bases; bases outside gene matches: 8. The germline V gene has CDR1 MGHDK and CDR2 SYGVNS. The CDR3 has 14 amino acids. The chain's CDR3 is CARIRASGRYEQYF. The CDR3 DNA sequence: TGTGCCAGGATCCGGGCTAGCGGGAGGTACGAGCAGTACTTC.

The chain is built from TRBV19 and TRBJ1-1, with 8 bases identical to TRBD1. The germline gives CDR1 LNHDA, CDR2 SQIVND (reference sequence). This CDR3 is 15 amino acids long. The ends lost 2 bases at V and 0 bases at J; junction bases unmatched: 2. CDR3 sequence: CASSIRTGLNTEAFF. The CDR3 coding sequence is TGTGCCAGTAGTATAAGGACAGGGTTGAACACTGAAGCTTTCTTT.

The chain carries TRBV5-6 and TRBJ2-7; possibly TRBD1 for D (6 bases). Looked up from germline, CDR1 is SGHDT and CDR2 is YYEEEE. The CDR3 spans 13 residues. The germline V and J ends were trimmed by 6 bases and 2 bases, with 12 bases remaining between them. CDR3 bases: TGTGCCAGCACCCTGGGGGACACCTACGAGCAGTACTTC. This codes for CASTLGDTYEQYF.

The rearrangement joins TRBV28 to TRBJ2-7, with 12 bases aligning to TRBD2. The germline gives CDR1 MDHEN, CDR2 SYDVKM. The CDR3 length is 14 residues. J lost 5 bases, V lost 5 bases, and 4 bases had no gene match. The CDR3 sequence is CASSPSGRANEQYF. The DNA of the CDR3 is TGTGCCAGCAGTCCTAGCGGGAGGGCCAACGAGCAGTACTTC.

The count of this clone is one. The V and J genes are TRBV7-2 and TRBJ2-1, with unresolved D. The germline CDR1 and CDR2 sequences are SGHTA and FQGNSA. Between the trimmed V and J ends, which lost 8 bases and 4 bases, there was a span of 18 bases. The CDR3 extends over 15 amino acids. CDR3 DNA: TGTGCCAGCGTCGAATATTCTAGTTCTTACAATGAGCAGTTCTTC. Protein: CASVEYSSSYNEQFF.

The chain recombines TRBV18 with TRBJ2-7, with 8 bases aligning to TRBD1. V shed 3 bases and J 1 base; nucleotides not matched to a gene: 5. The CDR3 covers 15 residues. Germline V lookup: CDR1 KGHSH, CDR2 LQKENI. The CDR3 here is CASSPGQGFSYEQYF. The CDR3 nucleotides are TGTGCCAGCTCACCTGGACAGGGATTTTCCTACGAGCAGTACTTC.

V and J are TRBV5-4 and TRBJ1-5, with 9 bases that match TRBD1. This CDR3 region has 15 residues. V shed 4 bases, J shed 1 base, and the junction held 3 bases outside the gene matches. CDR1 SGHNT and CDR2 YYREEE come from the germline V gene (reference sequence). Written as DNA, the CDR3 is TGTGCCAGCAGCCAGGACAGGGGCAGCAATCAGCCCCAGCATTTT. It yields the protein CASSQDRGSNQPQHF.

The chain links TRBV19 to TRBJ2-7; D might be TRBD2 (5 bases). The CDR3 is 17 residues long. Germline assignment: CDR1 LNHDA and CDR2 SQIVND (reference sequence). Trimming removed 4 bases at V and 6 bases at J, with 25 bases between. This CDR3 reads CASSTSSDSRPASEQYF. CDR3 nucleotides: TGTGCCAGTAGTACCTCGTCGGACTCCCGACCCGCCTCCGAGCAGTACTTC.

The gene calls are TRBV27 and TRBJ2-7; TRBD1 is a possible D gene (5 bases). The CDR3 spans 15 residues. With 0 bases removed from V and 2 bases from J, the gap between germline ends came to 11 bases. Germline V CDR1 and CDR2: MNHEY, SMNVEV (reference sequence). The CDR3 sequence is CASSLSGRVAYEQYF. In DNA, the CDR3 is TGTGCCAGCAGTTTATCGGGCAGGGTGGCCTACGAGCAGTACTTC.

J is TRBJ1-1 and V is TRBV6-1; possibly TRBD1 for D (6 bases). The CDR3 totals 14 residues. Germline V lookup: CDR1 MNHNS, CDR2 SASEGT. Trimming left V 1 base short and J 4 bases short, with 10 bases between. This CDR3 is CASSEGGGLTEAFF. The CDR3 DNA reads TGTGCCAGCAGTGAAGGGGGGGGGCTCACTGAAGCTTTCTTT.

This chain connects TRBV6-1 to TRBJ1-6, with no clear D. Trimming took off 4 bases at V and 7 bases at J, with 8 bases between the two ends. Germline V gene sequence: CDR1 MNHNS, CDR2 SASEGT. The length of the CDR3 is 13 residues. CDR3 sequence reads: CASSVGRNSPLHF. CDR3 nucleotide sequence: TGTGCCAGCAGTGTAGGGAGGAATTCACCCCTCCACTTT.

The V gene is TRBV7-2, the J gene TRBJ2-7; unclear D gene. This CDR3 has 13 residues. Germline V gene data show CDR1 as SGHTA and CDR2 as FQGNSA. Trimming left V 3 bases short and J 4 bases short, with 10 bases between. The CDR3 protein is CASSFKSEYEQYF. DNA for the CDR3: TGTGCCAGCAGCTTTAAGAGCGAATACGAGCAGTACTTC.